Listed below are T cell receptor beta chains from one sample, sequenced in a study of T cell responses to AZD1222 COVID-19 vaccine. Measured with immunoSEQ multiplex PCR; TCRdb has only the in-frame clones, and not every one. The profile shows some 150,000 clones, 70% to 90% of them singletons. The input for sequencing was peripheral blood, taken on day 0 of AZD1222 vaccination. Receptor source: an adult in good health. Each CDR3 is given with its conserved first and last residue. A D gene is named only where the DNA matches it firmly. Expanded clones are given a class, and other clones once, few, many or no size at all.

cdr3_aa: CASSPRLAADTQYF
cdr3_nt: TGCGCCAGCAGCCCTCGACTAGCGGCAGATACGCAGTATTTT
clone_size: .
cdr3_length: 14
j_call: TRBJ2-3
d_call: TRBD2
v_call: TRBV5-1

cdr3_aa: CASSTTAYYGYTF
cdr3_nt: TGTGCCAGCAGTACGACAGCCTACTATGGCTACACCTTC
clone_size: few
cdr3_length: 13
j_call: TRBJ1-2
d_call: .
v_call: TRBV27

cdr3_aa: CASSATGLGHQPQHF
cdr3_nt: TGTGCCAGCAGCGCAACAGGGTTGGGTCATCAGCCCCAGCATTTT
clone_size: .
cdr3_length: 15
j_call: TRBJ1-5
d_call: .
v_call: TRBV7-9

cdr3_aa: CASSKGGADRGDEQYF
cdr3_nt: TGTGCCAGCAGCAAAGGGGGAGCGGACAGGGGAGACGAGCAGTACTTC
clone_size: .
cdr3_length: 16
j_call: TRBJ2-7
d_call: .
v_call: TRBV21-1

cdr3_aa: CASSQDSLGLAGFGTQYF
cdr3_nt: TGTGCCAGCAGCCAAGATTCCTTAGGACTAGCGGGATTCGGGACCCAGTACTTC
clone_size: .
cdr3_length: 18
j_call: TRBJ2-5
d_call: TRBD2
v_call: TRBV4-2

cdr3_aa: CSVGADAEQYF
cdr3_nt: TGCAGCGTTGGGGCCGACGCCGAGCAGTACTTC
clone_size: .
cdr3_length: 11
j_call: TRBJ2-7
d_call: .
v_call: TRBV29-1

cdr3_aa: CASSESLIEQETQYF
cdr3_nt: TGTGCCAGCAGTGAATCGTTGATAGAACAAGAGACCCAGTACTTC
clone_size: once
cdr3_length: 15
j_call: TRBJ2-5
d_call: .
v_call: TRBV6-1

cdr3_aa: CASSLTYRTFGADTQYF
cdr3_nt: TGTGCCAGCAGCTTGACCTACCGAACGTTTGGCGCAGATACGCAGTATTTT
clone_size: .
cdr3_length: 17
j_call: TRBJ2-3
d_call: .
v_call: TRBV5-6

cdr3_aa: CASSSAGTGDYGYTF
cdr3_nt: TGTGCCAGCAGCTCGGCCGGGACAGGGGACTATGGCTACACCTTC
clone_size: .
cdr3_length: 15
j_call: TRBJ1-2
d_call: TRBD1
v_call: TRBV7-2

cdr3_aa: CASSLARGSRELFF
cdr3_nt: TGCGCCAGCAGCTTGGCTAGGGGGTCGCGGGAGCTGTTTTTT
clone_size: .
cdr3_length: 14
j_call: TRBJ2-2
d_call: .
v_call: TRBV5-1

cdr3_aa: CASSLGAHLETEKLFF
cdr3_nt: TGCGCCAGCAGCTTGGGGGCGCACCTCGAAACTGAAAAACTGTTTTTT
clone_size: .
cdr3_length: 16
j_call: TRBJ1-4
d_call: .
v_call: TRBV5-1

cdr3_aa: CASKGARRAWGYTF
cdr3_nt: TGTGCCAGCAAAGGGGCCAGGAGGGCCTGGGGCTACACCTTC
clone_size: .
cdr3_length: 14
j_call: TRBJ1-2
d_call: .
v_call: TRBV28

cdr3_aa: CASRPLTGVRSYTF
cdr3_nt: TGTGCCAGCCGCCCACTGACAGGGGTGAGGAGCTACACCTTC
clone_size: .
cdr3_length: 14
j_call: TRBJ1-2
d_call: TRBD1
v_call: TRBV28

cdr3_aa: CASSLGRPRNEQFF
cdr3_nt: TGTGCCAGCAGCTTAGGCAGGCCTCGGAATGAGCAGTTCTTC
clone_size: once
cdr3_length: 14
j_call: TRBJ2-1
d_call: .
v_call: TRBV13

cdr3_aa: CASSPIKSTGSYGYTF
cdr3_nt: TGTGCCAGCAGCCCGATAAAATCGACAGGCTCCTATGGCTACACCTTC
clone_size: .
cdr3_length: 16
j_call: TRBJ1-2
d_call: .
v_call: TRBV7-9

cdr3_aa: CASSREGLTNEKLFF
cdr3_nt: TGTGCCAGCAGCCGGGAGGGCTTAACTAATGAAAAACTGTTTTTT
clone_size: few
cdr3_length: 15
j_call: TRBJ1-4
d_call: .
v_call: TRBV7-9

cdr3_aa: CASRGQGSNSPLHF
cdr3_nt: TGTGCCAGCAGGGGACAGGGGAGTAATTCACCCCTCCACTTT
clone_size: .
cdr3_length: 14
j_call: TRBJ1-6
d_call: TRBD1
v_call: TRBV2

cdr3_aa: CASSRATAETQYF
cdr3_nt: TGCGCCAGCAGCCGGGCGACGGCGGAGACCCAGTACTTC
clone_size: .
cdr3_length: 13
j_call: TRBJ2-5
d_call: .
v_call: TRBV4-1

cdr3_aa: CASSLSLQGYRYGYTF
cdr3_nt: TGTGCCAGCAGCTTAAGTCTACAGGGGTACCGATATGGCTACACCTTC
clone_size: .
cdr3_length: 16
j_call: TRBJ1-2
d_call: TRBD1
v_call: TRBV13

cdr3_aa: CASSGAAATNEKLFF
cdr3_nt: TGTGCCAGCAGCGGCGCGGCTGCAACTAATGAAAAACTGTTTTTT
clone_size: .
cdr3_length: 15
j_call: TRBJ1-4
d_call: .
v_call: TRBV28

cdr3_aa: CASSRDGYEQYF
cdr3_nt: TGTGCCAGCAGTCGGGACGGATACGAGCAGTACTTC
clone_size: .
cdr3_length: 12
j_call: TRBJ2-7
d_call: .
v_call: TRBV12-3/TRBV12-4

cdr3_aa: CASSMGRSYEQYF
cdr3_nt: TGCGCCAGCAGCATGGGACGGTCCTACGAGCAGTACTTC
clone_size: .
cdr3_length: 13
j_call: TRBJ2-7
d_call: .
v_call: TRBV5-1

cdr3_aa: CATQNPATGGRYGYTF
cdr3_nt: TGTGCCACCCAAAACCCTGCGACAGGGGGGAGGTATGGCTACACCTTC
clone_size: .
cdr3_length: 16
j_call: TRBJ1-2
d_call: TRBD1
v_call: TRBV2

cdr3_aa: CASSGTGELFF
cdr3_nt: TGTGCCAGTTCAGGCACCGGGGAGCTGTTTTTT
clone_size: .
cdr3_length: 11
j_call: TRBJ2-2
d_call: .
v_call: TRBV28

cdr3_aa: CASSQDARGLSPLHF
cdr3_nt: TGTGCCAGCAGCCAAGATGCCAGGGGTCTTTCACCCCTCCACTTT
clone_size: .
cdr3_length: 15
j_call: TRBJ1-6
d_call: .
v_call: TRBV3-1/TRBV3-2

cdr3_aa: CASSPAFGGVMNTEAFF
cdr3_nt: TGTGCCAGCAGTCCCGCGTTTGGGGGGGTCATGAACACTGAAGCTTTCTTT
clone_size: .
cdr3_length: 17
j_call: TRBJ1-1
d_call: .
v_call: TRBV27

cdr3_aa: CASSRASASPLHF
cdr3_nt: TGTGCCAGCAGTAGGGCCAGCGCTTCACCCCTCCACTTT
clone_size: .
cdr3_length: 13
j_call: TRBJ1-6
d_call: .
v_call: TRBV12-3/TRBV12-4

cdr3_aa: CASSPNGDTNYGYTF
cdr3_nt: TGTGCCAGCTCACCGAACGGGGACACTAACTATGGCTACACCTTC
clone_size: .
cdr3_length: 15
j_call: TRBJ1-2
d_call: .
v_call: TRBV18

cdr3_aa: CASSPAGAPGEQYF
cdr3_nt: TGTGCCAGCTCACCAGCGGGGGCGCCAGGCGAGCAGTACTTC
clone_size: .
cdr3_length: 14
j_call: TRBJ2-7
d_call: .
v_call: TRBV18

cdr3_aa: CASSYSYRGTQETQYF
cdr3_nt: TGTGCCAGCAGTTACTCCTATAGGGGAACCCAAGAGACCCAGTACTTC
clone_size: .
cdr3_length: 16
j_call: TRBJ2-5
d_call: .
v_call: TRBV6-5

cdr3_aa: CASSIGQGNSYEQYF
cdr3_nt: TGTGCCAGCAGCATCGGACAGGGGAACTCCTACGAGCAGTACTTC
clone_size: .
cdr3_length: 15
j_call: TRBJ2-7
d_call: TRBD1
v_call: TRBV7-6

cdr3_aa: CASSPGVQGPRGYTF
cdr3_nt: TGTGCCAGCAGCCCGGGAGTACAGGGGCCGAGGGGCTACACCTTC
clone_size: .
cdr3_length: 15
j_call: TRBJ1-2
d_call: TRBD1
v_call: TRBV7-8

cdr3_aa: CASSFVPGGELFF
cdr3_nt: TGTGCCAGCAGCTTTGTCCCAGGTGGGGAACTGTTTTTT
clone_size: .
cdr3_length: 13
j_call: TRBJ1-4
d_call: .
v_call: TRBV7-2

cdr3_aa: CASSEEDHNEQFF
cdr3_nt: TGTGCCAGCAGTGAGGAGGACCACAATGAGCAGTTCTTC
clone_size: .
cdr3_length: 13
j_call: TRBJ2-1
d_call: .
v_call: TRBV6-4

cdr3_aa: CASSFLTASNYGYTF
cdr3_nt: TGTGCCAGCAGTTTCTTGACCGCTTCTAACTATGGCTACACCTTC
clone_size: .
cdr3_length: 15
j_call: TRBJ1-2
d_call: .
v_call: TRBV27